This TCR beta chain stems from a study of low-dose radiotherapy and immunotherapy resistance in tumors. Alpha and beta chains were covered, as first-strand cDNA relied on TRAV- and TRBV-specific primers. A roughly 21-cycle PCR with a constant-region primer and V-primer adapter amplified TCRs. TCRdb independently ran MiXCR on the reads; one entry per CDR3 protein. This table has around 60,000 distinct CDR3 sequences, 20% to 25% appearing once. This clonotype came up many times. Time point meaning: after trial treatment. Treatment described: LDRT plus nivolumab, ipilimumab, low-dose cyclophosphamide and aspirin (RACIN trial). The donors, trial participants, received nivolumab, ipilimumab, aspirin, low-dose cyclophosphamide and low-dose radiotherapy. Eligible patients had advanced solid tumors lacking tumor-infiltrating lymphocytes. The ends were cut back, 4 bases at V and 4 bases at J, with 12 bases in the middle. The CDR3 is 14 residues long.

The sequences come from PBMCs, collected after low-dose radiotherapy plus immunotherapy. The chain links TRBV12-3 or TRBV12-4 to TRBJ2-3, with D perhaps matching TRBD2 (5 bases). This clonotype originated in a male donor with prostate cancer. The CDR3 loop is CASSSSGNADTQYF. The CDR3, as DNA: TGTGCCAGCAGTTCTTCCGGGAATGCAGATACGCAGTATTTT.